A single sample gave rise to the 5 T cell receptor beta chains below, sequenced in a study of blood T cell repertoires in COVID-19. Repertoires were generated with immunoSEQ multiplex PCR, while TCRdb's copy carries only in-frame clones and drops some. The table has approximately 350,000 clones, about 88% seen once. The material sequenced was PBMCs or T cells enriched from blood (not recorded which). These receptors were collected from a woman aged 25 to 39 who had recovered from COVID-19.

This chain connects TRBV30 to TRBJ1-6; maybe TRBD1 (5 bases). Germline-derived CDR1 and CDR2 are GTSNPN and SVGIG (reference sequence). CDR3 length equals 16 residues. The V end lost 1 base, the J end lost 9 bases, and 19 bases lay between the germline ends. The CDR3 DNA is TGTGCCTGGAGTGATCGAAGGTCAGGGTATCGTTCACCCCTCCACTTT. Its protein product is CAWSDRRSGYRSPLHF.

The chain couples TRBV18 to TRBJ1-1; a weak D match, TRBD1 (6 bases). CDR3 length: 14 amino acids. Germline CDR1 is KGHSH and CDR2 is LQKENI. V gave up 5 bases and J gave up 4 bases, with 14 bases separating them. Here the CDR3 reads CASSGSAGVTEAFF. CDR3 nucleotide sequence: TGTGCCAGCTCAGGCTCTGCAGGGGTCACTGAAGCTTTCTTT.

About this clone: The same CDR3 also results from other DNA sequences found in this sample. The CDR3 loop is CASSSTGYGYTF. The CDR3 coding sequence is TGTGCCAGCAGTTCGACGGGCTATGGCTACACCTTC. This chain links TRBV7-2 with TRBJ1-2; no firm D call. V lost 6 bases and J 4 bases, leaving 9 bases between the germline ends. The CDR3 is made up of 12 amino acids. The germline gives CDR1 SGHTA, CDR2 FQGNSA.

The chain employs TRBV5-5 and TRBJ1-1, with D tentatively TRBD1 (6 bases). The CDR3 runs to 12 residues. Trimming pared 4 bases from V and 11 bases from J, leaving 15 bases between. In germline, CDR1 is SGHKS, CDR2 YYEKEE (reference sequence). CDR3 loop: CASSPTGLRAFF. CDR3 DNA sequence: TGTGCCAGCAGCCCGACAGGCTTGAGGGCTTTCTTT.

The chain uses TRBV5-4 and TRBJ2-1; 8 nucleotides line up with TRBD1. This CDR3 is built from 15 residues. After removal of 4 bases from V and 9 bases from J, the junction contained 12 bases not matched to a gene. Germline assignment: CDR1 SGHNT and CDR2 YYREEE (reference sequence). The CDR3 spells CASSPSPGTGVEQFF. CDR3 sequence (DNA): TGTGCCAGCAGCCCTTCACCCGGGACAGGTGTTGAGCAGTTCTTC.